Following are 7 T cell receptor beta chains from one sample sequenced in a study of CD4 T cells in relation to SARS-CoV-2 and coronaviruses. Clones were sequenced by immunoSEQ multiplex PCR, and TCRdb holds only the in-frame ones, with some missing. The data hold approximately 37,000 clones, with 70% to 90% observed a single time. Sample: memory CD4+ T cells from PBMCs. These receptors all stem from an adult with COVID-19.

The chain has TRBV28 and TRBJ2-7, with D unclear. V dropped 4 bases and J dropped 5 bases, with 9 bases sitting between them. CDR3 length: 12 amino acids. The V gene's germline CDR1 is MDHEN and CDR2 SYDVKM. CDR3 in DNA: TGTGCCAGCAGTTCCCCCCGGAACGAGCAGTACTTC. It codes for CASSSPRNEQYF.

There are a few counts of this clone. The V and J genes are TRBV4-3 and TRBJ2-7, with D maybe TRBD1 (6 bases). The germline V gene encodes CDR1 LGHNA and CDR2 YSLEER. The CDR3 has 14 amino acids. V dropped 0 bases and J dropped 3 bases, with 9 bases sitting between them. CDR3 region: CASSQDRGLYEQYF. CDR3 DNA sequence: TGCGCCAGCAGCCAAGACAGGGGCCTCTACGAGCAGTACTTC.

The V call is TRBV19, the J call TRBJ1-5; perhaps TRBD1 as D (5 bases). Germline values: CDR1 LNHDA, CDR2 SQIVND (reference sequence). The CDR3 is made up of 16 amino acids. V dropped 3 bases and J dropped 0 bases, with 12 bases sitting between them. The CDR3 protein is CASSMYQGYSNQPQHF. The CDR3 region has the DNA TGTGCCAGTAGTATGTATCAGGGTTATAGCAATCAGCCCCAGCATTTT.

J is TRBJ2-3 and V is TRBV7-9, with TRBD1 identical over 8 bases. The CDR3 contains 14 residues. The J segment lost 6 bases and the V segment lost 2 bases, leaving 4 bases of the junction unmatched. Germline CDR1 SEHNR, CDR2 FQNEAQ (reference sequence). CDR3 sequence (DNA): TGTGCCAGCAGCTTACAACAGGGGGTTGATACGCAGTATTTT. Protein: CASSLQQGVDTQYF. Drawing the rest from reference TRBV7-9 and TRBJ2-3, the complete variable domain is DTGVSQNPRHKITKRGQNVTFRCDPISEHNRLYWYRQTLGQGPEFLTYFQNEAQLEKSRLLSDRFSAERPKGSFSTLEIQRTEQGDSAMYLCASSLQQGVDTQYFGPGTRLTVL.

This clone was detected once. The chain employs TRBV5-1 and TRBJ2-7; 9 bases match TRBD2. The V gene's germline CDR1 is SGHRS and CDR2 YFSETQ. With V trimmed by 1 base and J by 4 bases, 0 bases remained unmatched. The CDR3 sequence is 13 residues long. CDR3: CASSLTSGYEQYF. Written as DNA, the CDR3 is TGCGCCAGCAGCTTGACTAGCGGGTACGAGCAGTACTTC.

This clone showed up just once. The V call is TRBV28, the J call TRBJ1-1; a weak D match, TRBD1 (6 bases). Trimming removed 5 bases from V and 4 bases from J, with 11 bases in between. The CDR3 has 13 amino acids. Germline values: CDR1 MDHEN, CDR2 SYDVKM. The CDR3: CASSQGSITEAFF. The CDR3 DNA reads as TGTGCCAGCAGTCAGGGGTCGATCACTGAAGCTTTCTTT.

The V call is TRBV9, the J call TRBJ1-3; 9 bases line up with TRBD1. V lost 3 bases, J lost 4 bases, and 8 bases stayed unmatched. The CDR3 runs to 16 residues. Germline CDR1 and CDR2: SGDLS and YYNGEE. The CDR3 spells CASSALQGAGGNTIYF. The CDR3 DNA is TGTGCCAGCAGCGCCCTACAGGGGGCCGGGGGAAACACCATATATTTT.